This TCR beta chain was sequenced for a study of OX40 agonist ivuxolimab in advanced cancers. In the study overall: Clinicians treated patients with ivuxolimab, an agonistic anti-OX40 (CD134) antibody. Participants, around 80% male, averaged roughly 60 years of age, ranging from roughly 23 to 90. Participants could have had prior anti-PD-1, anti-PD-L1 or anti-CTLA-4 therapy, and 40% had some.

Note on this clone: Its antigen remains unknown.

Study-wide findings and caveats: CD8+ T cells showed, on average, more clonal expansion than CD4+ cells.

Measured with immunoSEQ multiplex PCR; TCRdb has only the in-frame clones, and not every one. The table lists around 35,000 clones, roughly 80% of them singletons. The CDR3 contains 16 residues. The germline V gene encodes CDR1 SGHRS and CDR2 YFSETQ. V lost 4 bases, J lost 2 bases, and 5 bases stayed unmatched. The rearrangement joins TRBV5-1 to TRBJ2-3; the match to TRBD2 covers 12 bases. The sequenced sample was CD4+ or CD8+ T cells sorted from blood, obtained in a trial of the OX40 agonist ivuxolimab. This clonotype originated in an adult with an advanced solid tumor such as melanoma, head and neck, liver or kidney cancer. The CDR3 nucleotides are TGCGCCAGCAGCATCGGACTAGCGGGATCCACAGATACGCAGTATTTT. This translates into CASSIGLAGSTDTQYF. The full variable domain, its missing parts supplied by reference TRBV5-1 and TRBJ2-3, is KAGVTQTPRYLIKTRGQQVTLSCSPISGHRSVSWYQQTPGQGLQFLFEYFSETQRNKGNFPGRFSGRQFSNSRSEMNVSTLELGDSALYLCASSIGLAGSTDTQYFGPGTRLTVL.